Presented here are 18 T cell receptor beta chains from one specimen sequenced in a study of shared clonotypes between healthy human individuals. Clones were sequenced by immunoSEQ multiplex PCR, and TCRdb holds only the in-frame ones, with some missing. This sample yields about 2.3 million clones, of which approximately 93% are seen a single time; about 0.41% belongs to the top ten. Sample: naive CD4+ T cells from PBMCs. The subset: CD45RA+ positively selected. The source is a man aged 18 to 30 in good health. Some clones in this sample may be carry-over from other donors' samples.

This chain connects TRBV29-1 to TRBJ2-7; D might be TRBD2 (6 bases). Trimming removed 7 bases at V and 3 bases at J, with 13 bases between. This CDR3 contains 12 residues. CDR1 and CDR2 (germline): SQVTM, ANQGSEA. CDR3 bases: TGCAGCGCGCGGGGACCGAGCTACGAGCAGTACTTC. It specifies CSARGPSYEQYF.

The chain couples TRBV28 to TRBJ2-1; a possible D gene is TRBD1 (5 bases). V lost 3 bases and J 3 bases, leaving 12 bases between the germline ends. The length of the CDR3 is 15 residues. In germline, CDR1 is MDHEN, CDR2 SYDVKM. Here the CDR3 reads CASSFFQGYYNEQFF. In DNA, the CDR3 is TGTGCCAGCAGTTTTTTTCAGGGCTACTACAATGAGCAGTTCTTC. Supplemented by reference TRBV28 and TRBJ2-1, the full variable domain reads DVKVTQSSRYLVKRTGEKVFLECVQDMDHENMFWYRQDPGLGLRLIYFSYDVKMKEKGDIPEGYSVSREKKERFSLILESASTNQTSMYLCASSFFQGYYNEQFFGPGTRLTVL.

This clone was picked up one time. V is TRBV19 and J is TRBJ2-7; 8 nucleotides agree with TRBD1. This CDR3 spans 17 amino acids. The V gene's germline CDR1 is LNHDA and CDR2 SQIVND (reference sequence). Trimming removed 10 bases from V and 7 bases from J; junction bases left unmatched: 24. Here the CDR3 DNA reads TGTGCCACCTCTCCCAATCAGGGGGCAGGAGGGAAAGGTGAGCAGTACTTC. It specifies CATSPNQGAGGKGEQYF.

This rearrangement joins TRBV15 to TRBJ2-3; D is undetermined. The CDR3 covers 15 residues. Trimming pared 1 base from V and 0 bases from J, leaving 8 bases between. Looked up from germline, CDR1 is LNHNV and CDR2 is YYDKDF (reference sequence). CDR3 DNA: TGTGCCACCAGCAGAGGCCGGGTTAGCACAGATACGCAGTATTTT. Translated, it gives CATSRGRVSTDTQYF.

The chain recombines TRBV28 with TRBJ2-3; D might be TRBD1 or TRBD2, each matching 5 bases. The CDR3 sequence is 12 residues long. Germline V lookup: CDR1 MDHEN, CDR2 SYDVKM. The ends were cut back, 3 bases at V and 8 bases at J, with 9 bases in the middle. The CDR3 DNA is TGTGCCAGCAGTTTCCCGAGGGGTACGCAGTATTTT. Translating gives CASSFPRGTQYF.

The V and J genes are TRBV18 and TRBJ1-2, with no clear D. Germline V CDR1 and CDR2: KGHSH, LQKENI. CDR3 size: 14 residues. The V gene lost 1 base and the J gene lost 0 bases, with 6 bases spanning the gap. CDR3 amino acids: CASSPLAANYGYTF. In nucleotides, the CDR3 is TGTGCCAGCTCACCACTGGCAGCTAACTATGGCTACACCTTC.

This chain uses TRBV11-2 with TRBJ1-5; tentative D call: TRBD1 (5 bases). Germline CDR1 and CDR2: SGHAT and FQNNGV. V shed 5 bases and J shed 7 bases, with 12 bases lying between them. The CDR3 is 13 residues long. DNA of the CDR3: TGTGCCAGCAGCCTAAATTGGGGGCAGCCCCAGCATTTT. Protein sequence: CASSLNWGQPQHF.

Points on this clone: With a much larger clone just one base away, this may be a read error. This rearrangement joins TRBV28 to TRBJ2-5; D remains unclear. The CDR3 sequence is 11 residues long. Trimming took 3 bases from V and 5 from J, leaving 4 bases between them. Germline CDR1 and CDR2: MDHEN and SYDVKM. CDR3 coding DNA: TGTGCCAGCAGTTTGGATGAGACCCAGTACTTC. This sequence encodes CASSLDETQYF.

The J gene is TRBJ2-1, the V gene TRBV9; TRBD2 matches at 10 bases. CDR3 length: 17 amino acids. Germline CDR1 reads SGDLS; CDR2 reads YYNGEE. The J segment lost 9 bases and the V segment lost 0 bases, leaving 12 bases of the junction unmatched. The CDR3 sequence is CASSVGTGMLAGAEQFF. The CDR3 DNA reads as TGTGCCAGCAGCGTAGGGACAGGGATGCTAGCGGGAGCTGAGCAGTTCTTC.

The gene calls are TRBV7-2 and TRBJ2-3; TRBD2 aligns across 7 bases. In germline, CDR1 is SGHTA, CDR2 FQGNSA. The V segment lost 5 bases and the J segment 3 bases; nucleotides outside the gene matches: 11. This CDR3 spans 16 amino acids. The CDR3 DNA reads TGTGCCAGCAGCCCCGGGGGGACTATCCATACAGATACGCAGTATTTT. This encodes CASSPGGTIHTDTQYF.

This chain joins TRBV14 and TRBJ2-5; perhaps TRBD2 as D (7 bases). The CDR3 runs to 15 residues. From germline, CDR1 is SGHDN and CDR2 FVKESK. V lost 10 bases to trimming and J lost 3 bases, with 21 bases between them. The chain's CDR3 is CAIKRAGQDEETQYF. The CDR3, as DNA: TGTGCCATCAAAAGAGCGGGACAAGATGAAGAGACCCAGTACTTC.

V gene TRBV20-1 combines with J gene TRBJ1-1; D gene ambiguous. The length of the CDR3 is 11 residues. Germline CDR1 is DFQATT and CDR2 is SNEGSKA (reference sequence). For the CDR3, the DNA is TGCAGCCTAAACCGGGGAACTGAAGCTTTCTTT. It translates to CSLNRGTEAFF.

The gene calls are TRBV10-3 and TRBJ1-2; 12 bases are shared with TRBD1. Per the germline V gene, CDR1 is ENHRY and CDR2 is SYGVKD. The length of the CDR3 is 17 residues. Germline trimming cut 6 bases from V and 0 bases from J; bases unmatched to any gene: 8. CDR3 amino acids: CAIRGQGAPLANYGYTF. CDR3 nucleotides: TGTGCCATCAGGGGACAGGGGGCTCCGTTAGCTAACTATGGCTACACCTTC.

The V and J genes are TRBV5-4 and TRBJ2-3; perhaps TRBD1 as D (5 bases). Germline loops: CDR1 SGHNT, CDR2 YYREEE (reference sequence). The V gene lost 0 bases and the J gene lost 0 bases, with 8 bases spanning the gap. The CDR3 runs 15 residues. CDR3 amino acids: CASSLDRPSTDTQYF. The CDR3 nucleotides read TGTGCCAGCAGCTTGGACAGGCCAAGCACAGATACGCAGTATTTT.

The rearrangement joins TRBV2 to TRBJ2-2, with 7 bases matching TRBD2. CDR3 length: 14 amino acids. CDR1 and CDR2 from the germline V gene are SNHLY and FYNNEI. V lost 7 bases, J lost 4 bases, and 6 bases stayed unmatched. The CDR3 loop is CASINSGFTGELFF. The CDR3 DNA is TGTGCCAGCATAAATAGCGGGTTCACCGGGGAGCTGTTTTTT.

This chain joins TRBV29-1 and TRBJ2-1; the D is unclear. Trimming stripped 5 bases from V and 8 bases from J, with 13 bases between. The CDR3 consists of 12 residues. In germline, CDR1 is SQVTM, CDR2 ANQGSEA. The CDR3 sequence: CSVQGTYYEQFF. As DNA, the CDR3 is TGCAGCGTTCAAGGCACTTACTATGAGCAGTTCTTC.

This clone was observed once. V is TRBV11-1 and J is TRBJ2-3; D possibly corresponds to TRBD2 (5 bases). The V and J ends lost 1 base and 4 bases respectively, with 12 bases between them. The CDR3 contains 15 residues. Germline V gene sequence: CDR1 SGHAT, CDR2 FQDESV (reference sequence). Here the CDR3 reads CASSLGNSGADTQYF. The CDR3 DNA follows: TGTGCCAGCAGCTTAGGTAACTCCGGGGCAGATACGCAGTATTTT.

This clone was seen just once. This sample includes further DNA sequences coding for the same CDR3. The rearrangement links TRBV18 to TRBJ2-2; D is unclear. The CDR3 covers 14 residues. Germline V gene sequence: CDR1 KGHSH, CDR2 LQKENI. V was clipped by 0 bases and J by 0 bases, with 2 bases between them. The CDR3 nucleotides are TGTGCCAGCTCACCACCGTCGAACACCGGGGAGCTGTTTTTT. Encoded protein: CASSPPSNTGELFF.